This TCR beta chain was recovered during a study of blood T cell repertoires in COVID-19. Background on the study: Acute and convalescent COVID-19 specimens originated in the United States, Italy and Spain. Nucleic acid was either cDNA or gDNA, and it came from T cells, B-cell-depleted T cells, or PBMCs.

In the original processing: The assay estimated nucleated cells by amplifying reference gene primers. Libraries were prepared by immunoSEQ multiplex PCR; TCRdb keeps only in-frame clonotypes and omits some of them. The V and J calls and clone size were taken over from that table, and D and trimming were inferred from the DNA. Altogether about 80,000 clones are present, around 81% being singletons, with the ten largest covering about 10%. Trimming removed 0 bases from V and 0 bases from J, with 5 bases in between. Germline V gives CDR1 MDHEN, CDR2 SYDVKM. The CDR3 loop spans 15 amino acids. The chain links TRBV28 to TRBJ1-4; the D is unclear. The receptor was isolated from a human donor in a cohort sampled during active COVID-19. Sequencing was done on a sample of peripheral blood. CDR3 DNA: TGTGCCAGCAGTTTATGGTCCGCAACTAATGAAAAACTGTTTTTT. Translating it yields CASSLWSATNEKLFF. Filled out from reference TRBV28 and TRBJ1-4, the complete variable domain reads DVKVTQSSRYLVKRTGEKVFLECVQDMDHENMFWYRQDPGLGLRLIYFSYDVKMKEKGDIPEGYSVSREKKERFSLILESASTNQTSMYLCASSLWSATNEKLFFGSGTQLSVL.